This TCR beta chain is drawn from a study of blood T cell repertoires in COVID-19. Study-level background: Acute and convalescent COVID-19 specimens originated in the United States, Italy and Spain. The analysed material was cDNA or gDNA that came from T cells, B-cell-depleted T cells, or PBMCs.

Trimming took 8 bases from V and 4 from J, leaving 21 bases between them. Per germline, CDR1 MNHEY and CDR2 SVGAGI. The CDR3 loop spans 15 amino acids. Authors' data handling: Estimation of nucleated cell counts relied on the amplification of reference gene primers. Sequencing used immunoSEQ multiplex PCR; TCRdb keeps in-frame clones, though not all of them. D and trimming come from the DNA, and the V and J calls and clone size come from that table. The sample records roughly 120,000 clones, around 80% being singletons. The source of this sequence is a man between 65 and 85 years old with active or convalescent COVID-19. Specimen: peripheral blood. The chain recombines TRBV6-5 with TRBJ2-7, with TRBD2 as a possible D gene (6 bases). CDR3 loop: CASANGGRGTYEQYF. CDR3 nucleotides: TGTGCCAGCGCCAACGGGGGAAGGGGCACGTACGAGCAGTACTTC.